Listed below are T cell receptor beta chains from one sample, sequenced in a study of T cell repertoires in aging, cancer and after chemotherapy. Each CDR3 protein gets one entry after TCRdb re-called the multiplex PCR reads with MiXCR. Here the sample spans 10,000 to 13,000 distinct CDR3 sequences, roughly a third being singletons. Source material: blood. The origin of the receptors is a human donor in good health. CDR3s include the opening cysteine and the closing phenylalanine or tryptophan.

CASSYTLPTPIWEGSYNEQFF	TRBV6-2/TRBV6-3	TRBJ2-1
CASSFGGTGNTEAFF	TRBV5-5	TRBJ1-1
CASSVQGQGQPQHF	TRBV6-1	TRBJ1-5
CASSFPRTGSTGELFF	TRBV6-5	TRBJ2-2
CAFSATTGANVLTF	TRBV6-6	TRBJ2-6
CASSYRAGGPYEQYF	TRBV6-5	TRBJ2-7
CASSILWGRSRNYGYTF	TRBV19	TRBJ1-2
CASSRPGTSNGYTF	TRBV5-4	TRBJ1-2
CASNLDRGYEQFF	TRBV5-4	TRBJ2-1
CASSEFGTTKETQYF	TRBV10-1	TRBJ2-5
CATIEGSVVSNQPQHF	TRBV6-5	TRBJ1-5
CASSLGQLTEAFF	TRBV27	TRBJ1-1
CASSYRALGEKLFF	TRBV6-5	TRBJ1-4
CASSLSSTDTQYF	TRBV18	TRBJ2-3
CSAREKGVLNYGYTF	TRBV20-1	TRBJ1-2
CASSGRTGFNSNQPQHF	TRBV19	TRBJ1-5
CASSFTGSTDTQYF	TRBV5-1	TRBJ2-3
CASSSLPGEGTDTQYF	TRBV19	TRBJ2-3
CSALGGGVNTEAFF	TRBV29-1	TRBJ1-1
CASRRGNNQKTQYF	TRBV6-1	TRBJ2-5
CASSFFRGLRNQPQHF	TRBV6-1	TRBJ1-5
CASSSRRDTEAFF	TRBV11-3	TRBJ1-1
CASSLRTVVTGELFF	TRBV11-3	TRBJ2-2
CASSAQGANEQFF	TRBV19	TRBJ2-1
CASRSYEQYF	TRBV6-1	TRBJ2-7
CASTEDRSNEQFF	TRBV5-1	TRBJ2-1
CTSSPKQGGDTQYF	TRBV5-5	TRBJ2-3
CASSLRQDSYEQYF	TRBV11-3	TRBJ2-7
CASSYRGNQGQPQHF	TRBV6-2/TRBV6-3	TRBJ1-5
CATQGGGSGNTIYF	TRBV19	TRBJ1-3
CASSLEVGQPQHF	TRBV11-3	TRBJ1-5
CASSFSPGSGGEQFF	TRBV6-6	TRBJ2-1
CATSHGPAAQPQHF	TRBV15	TRBJ1-5
CASSYSNFALAAGELFF	TRBV6-5	TRBJ2-2
CSVGTGANEQYF	TRBV29-1	TRBJ2-7
CASSQGPFGGYTF	TRBV14	TRBJ1-2
CASSQTGRNQPQHF	TRBV6-5	TRBJ1-5
CASSPTQAAYEQYF	TRBV18	TRBJ2-7
CASRGLAPNEQFF	TRBV27	TRBJ2-1
CAFGGRSYEQYF	TRBV6-1	TRBJ2-7